The T cell receptor beta chain described here comes from a study of blood T cell repertoires in COVID-19. Study-wide background: Samples representing acute and convalescent COVID-19 were sourced from the United States, Italy and Spain. Sources were T cells, B-cell-depleted T cells, or PBMCs; the material itself was cDNA or gDNA.

Per the authors' pipeline: The assay estimated nucleated cells by amplifying reference gene primers. The method was immunoSEQ multiplex PCR; TCRdb's version includes in-frame clones alone and lacks a portion of them. V, J and clone size reflect that table, while D and trimming were determined from the DNA. The table has tens of thousands of clones, 75% to 90% seen once. Germline V gene sequence: CDR1 LNHDA, CDR2 SQIVND (reference sequence). The CDR3 has 12 amino acids. Deletions cut 4 bases from V and 8 bases from J, with 11 bases between. This clonotype was obtained from a human donor in a cohort sampled during active COVID-19. The chain couples TRBV19 to TRBJ1-2; a weak D match, TRBD1 (5 bases). The sample taken for sequencing was peripheral blood. The CDR3 DNA follows: TGTGCCAGTAGTAGGACAAAAGCGGGCTACACCTTC. Translation gives CASSRTKAGYTF.